These T cell receptor beta chains were read from a single sample in a study of blood T cell repertoires in COVID-19. The data were produced by immunoSEQ multiplex PCR, yet TCRdb's version contains in-frame clones alone and is incomplete. Of a few hundred thousand clones listed, around 85% are singletons. Input material: peripheral blood. Source of these receptors: a human donor with COVID-19, enrolled during active disease. The donor label of this sample is uncertain. Both conserved end residues are part of each CDR3.

v_call,cdr3_aa
TRBV6-5,CASSYRGRAFEQYF
TRBV25-1,CASSEPPGARQEKLFF
TRBV28,CASSPGGQPLYEAFF
TRBV7-9,CASRLTGGNYGYTF
TRBV6-1,CASSENPGISNTEAFF
TRBV5-5,CASSFRQGANTGELFF
TRBV6-2/TRBV6-3,CASSRSGRALTDTQYF
TRBV6-5,CASLTGRDSYEQYF
TRBV28,CASSFRQGYSPLHF
TRBV4-3,CASSLSTSASTGELFF
TRBV7-9,CASSLVGGDTEAFF
TRBV27,CASSPYRGEQYF